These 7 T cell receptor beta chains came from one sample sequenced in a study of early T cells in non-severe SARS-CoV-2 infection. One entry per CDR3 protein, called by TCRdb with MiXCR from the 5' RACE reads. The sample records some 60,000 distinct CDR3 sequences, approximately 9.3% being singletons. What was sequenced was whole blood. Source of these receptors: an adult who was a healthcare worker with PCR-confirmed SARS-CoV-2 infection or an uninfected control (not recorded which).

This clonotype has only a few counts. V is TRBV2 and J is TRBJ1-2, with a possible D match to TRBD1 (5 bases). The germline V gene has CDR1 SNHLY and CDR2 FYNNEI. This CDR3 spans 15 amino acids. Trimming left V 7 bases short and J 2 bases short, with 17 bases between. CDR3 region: CASTLRARDNYGYTF. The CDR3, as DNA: TGTGCCAGCACCCTGAGGGCACGGGACAACTATGGCTACACCTTC.

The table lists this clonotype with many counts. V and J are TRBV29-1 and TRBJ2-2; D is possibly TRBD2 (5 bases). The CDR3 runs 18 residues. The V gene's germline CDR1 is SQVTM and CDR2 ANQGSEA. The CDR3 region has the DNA TGCAGACGAGGGAGAAGTACGAGCGGCGAACTGAACACCGGGGAGCTGTTTTTT. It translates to CRRGRSTSGELNTGELFF.

The CDR3 loop is CASMSGAYNEQFF. In nucleotides, the CDR3 is TGTGCCAGCATGAGCGGGGCATACAATGAGCAGTTCTTC. This chain connects TRBV2 to TRBJ2-1, with 7 nucleotides matching TRBD2. Trimming cost V 7 bases and J 4 bases; bases outside gene matches: 4. This CDR3 contains 13 residues. From germline, CDR1 is SNHLY and CDR2 FYNNEI.

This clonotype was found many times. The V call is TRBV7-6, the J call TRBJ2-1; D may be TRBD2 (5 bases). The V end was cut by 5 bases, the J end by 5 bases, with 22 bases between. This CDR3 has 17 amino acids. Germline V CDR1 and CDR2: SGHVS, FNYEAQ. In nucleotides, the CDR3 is TGTGCCAGCAGCGACGTAAGCGGCCGGGGAAGGAACAATGAGCAGTTCTTC. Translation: CASSDVSGRGRNNEQFF.

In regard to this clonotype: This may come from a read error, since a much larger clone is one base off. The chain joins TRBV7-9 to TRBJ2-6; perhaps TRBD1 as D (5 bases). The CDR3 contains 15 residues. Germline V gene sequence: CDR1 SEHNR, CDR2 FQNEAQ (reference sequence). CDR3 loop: CGSSLGHPGANVLTF. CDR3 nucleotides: TGTGGCAGCAGCCTAGGACATCCTGGGGCCAACGTCCTGACTTTC.

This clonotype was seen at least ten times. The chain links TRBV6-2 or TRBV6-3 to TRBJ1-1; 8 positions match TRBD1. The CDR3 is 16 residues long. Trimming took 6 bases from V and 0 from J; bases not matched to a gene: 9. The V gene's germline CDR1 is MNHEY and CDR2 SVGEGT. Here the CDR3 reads CASRETGAPMNTEAFF. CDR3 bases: TGTGCCAGCAGGGAGACAGGGGCCCCGATGAACACTGAAGCTTTCTTT.

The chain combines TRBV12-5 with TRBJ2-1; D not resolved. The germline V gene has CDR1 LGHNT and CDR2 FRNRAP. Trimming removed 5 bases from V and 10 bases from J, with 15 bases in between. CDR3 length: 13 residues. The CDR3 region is CASGPNRVTEQFF. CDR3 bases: TGTGCTAGTGGTCCTAATAGGGTAACAGAGCAGTTCTTC.